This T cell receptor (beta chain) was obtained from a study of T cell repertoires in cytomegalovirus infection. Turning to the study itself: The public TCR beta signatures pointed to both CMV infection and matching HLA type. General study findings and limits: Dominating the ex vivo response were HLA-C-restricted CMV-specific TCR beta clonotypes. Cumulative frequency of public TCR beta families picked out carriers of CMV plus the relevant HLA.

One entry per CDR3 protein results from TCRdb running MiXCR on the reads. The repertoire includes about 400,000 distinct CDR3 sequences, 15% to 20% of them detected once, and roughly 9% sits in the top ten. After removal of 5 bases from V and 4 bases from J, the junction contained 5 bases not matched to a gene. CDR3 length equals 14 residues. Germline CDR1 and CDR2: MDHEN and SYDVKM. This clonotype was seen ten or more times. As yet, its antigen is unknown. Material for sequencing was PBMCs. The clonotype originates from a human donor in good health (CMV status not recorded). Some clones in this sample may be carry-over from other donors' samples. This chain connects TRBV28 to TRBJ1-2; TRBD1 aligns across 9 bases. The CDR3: CASSRTGAIYGYTF. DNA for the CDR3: TGTGCCAGCAGTAGGACAGGGGCTATCTATGGCTACACCTTC.